These T cell receptor beta chains were read from a single sample in a study of T-cell reconstitution after alpha-beta-depleted transplantation in children. MiXCR, applied by TCRdb to the PCR reads, yields one record per CDR3 protein. The table includes over 200,000 distinct CDR3 sequences, under 20% detected once. The sequencing used PBMCs, mostly from graft donor cells, collected 360 days after TCRalphabeta/CD19-depleted stem cell transplant. The source is a male patient under 10 years old who had a stem cell transplant for acute lymphoblastic leukemia, so the T cells may come from the graft donor. Each CDR3 is given with its conserved first and last residue. For some rows the clone size is stated as once, few or many, or as a class when expanded; others skip it.

V,size,CDR3
TRBV10-3,.,CAISGLAGGTGKETQYF
TRBV4-3,.,CASSQPDRGPQYF
TRBV2,few,CASSARTGYEQYF
TRBV6-5,few,CASSYNLAGGAGELFF
TRBV7-2,few,CASSSGGLRSYEQYF
TRBV20-1,many,CSAGNYNEQFF
TRBV28,.,CASSRPIGSRGSYEQYF
TRBV12-3/TRBV12-4,.,CASSFNGRDRALLAKNIQYF
TRBV5-1,.,CASSGTQGYEQYF
TRBV12-3/TRBV12-4,few,CASSRGTDNEQFF
TRBV15,few,CATSMTHYGYTF
TRBV4-2,few,CASSPFDRAGYNSPLHF
TRBV3-1,few,CASSQQTGGAGYTF
TRBV3-1,.,CASSQNTDTQYF